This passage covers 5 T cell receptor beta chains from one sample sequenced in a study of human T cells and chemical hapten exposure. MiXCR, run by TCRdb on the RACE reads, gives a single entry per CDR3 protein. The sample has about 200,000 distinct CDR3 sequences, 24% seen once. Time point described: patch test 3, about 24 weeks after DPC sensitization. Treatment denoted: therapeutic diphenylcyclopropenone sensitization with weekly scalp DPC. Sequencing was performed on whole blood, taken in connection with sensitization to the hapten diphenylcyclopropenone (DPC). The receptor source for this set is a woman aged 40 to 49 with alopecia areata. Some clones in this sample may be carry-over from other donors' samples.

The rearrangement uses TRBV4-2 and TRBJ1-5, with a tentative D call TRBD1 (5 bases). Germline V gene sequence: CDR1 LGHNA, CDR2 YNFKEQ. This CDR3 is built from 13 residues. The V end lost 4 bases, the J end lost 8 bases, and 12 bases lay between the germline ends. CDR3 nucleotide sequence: TGTGCCAGCAGCCGACAGCGGGGAGAGCCCCAGCATTTT. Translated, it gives CASSRQRGEPQHF.

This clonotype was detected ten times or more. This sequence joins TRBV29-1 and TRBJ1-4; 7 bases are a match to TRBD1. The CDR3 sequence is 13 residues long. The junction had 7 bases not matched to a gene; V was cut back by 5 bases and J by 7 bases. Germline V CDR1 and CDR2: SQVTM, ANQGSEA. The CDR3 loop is CSVIQGSGEKLFF. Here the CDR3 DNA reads TGCAGCGTTATACAGGGGTCGGGTGAAAAACTGTTTTTT.

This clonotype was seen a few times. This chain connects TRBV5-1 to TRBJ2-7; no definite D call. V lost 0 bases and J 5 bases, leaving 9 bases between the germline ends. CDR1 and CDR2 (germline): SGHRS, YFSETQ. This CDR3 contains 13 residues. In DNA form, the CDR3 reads TGCGCCAGCAGCTTGGACTTCTGGAACGAGCAGTACTTC. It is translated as CASSLDFWNEQYF.

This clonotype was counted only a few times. CDR3 amino acids: CASSATTYEQYF. The DNA for the CDR3 is TGTGCCAGCAGTGCCACGACCTACGAGCAGTACTTC. V is TRBV28 and J is TRBJ2-7, with unresolved D. Germline loops: CDR1 MDHEN, CDR2 SYDVKM. V gave up 5 bases and J gave up 2 bases, with 7 bases separating them. CDR3 length equals 12 residues.

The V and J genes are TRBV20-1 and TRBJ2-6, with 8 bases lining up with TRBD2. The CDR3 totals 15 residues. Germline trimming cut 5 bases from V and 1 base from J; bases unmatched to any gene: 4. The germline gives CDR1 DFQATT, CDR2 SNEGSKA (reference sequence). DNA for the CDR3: TGCAGTGCTCATCAGCGGGGGTCTGGGGCCAACGTCCTGACTTTC. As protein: CSAHQRGSGANVLTF.